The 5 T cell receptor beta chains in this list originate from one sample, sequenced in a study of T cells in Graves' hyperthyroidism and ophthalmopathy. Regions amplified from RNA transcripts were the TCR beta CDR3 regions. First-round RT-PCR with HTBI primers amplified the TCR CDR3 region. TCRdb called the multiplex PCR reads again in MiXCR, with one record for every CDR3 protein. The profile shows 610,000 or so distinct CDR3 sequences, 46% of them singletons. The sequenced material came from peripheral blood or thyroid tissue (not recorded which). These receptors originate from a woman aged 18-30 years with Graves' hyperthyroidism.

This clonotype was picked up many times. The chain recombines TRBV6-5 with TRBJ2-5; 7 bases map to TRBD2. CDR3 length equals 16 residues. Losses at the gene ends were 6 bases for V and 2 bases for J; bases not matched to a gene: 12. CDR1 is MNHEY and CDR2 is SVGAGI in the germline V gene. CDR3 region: CASSHQLLAAQETQYF. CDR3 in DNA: TGTGCCAGCAGCCACCAATTGCTAGCGGCACAAGAGACCCAGTACTTC.

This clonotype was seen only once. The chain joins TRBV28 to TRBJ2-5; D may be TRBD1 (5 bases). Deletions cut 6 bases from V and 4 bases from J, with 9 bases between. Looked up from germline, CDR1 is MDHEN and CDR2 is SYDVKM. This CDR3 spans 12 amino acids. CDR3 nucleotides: TGTGCCAGCAGGTGGACACGAGAGACCCAGTACTTC. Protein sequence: CASRWTRETQYF.

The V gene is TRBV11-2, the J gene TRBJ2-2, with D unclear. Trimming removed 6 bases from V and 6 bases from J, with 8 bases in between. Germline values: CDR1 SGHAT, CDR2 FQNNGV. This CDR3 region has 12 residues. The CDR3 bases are TGTGCCAGCAGGTCTGACTCCGGGGAGCTGTTTTTT. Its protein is CASRSDSGELFF.

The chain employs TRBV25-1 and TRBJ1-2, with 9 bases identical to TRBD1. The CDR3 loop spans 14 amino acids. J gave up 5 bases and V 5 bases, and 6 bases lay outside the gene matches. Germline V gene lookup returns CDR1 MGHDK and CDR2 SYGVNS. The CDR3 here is CASSFTGGEYGYTF. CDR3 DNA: TGTGCCAGCAGTTTTACAGGGGGCGAATATGGCTACACCTTC.

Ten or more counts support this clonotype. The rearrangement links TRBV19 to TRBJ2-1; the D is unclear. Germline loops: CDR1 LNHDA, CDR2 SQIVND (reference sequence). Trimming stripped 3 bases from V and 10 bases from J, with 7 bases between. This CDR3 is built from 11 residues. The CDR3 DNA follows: TGTGCCAGTAGTATGGGTGGCGAGCAGTTCTTC. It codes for CASSMGGEQFF.